These T cell receptor beta chains were read from a single sample in a study. TCRdb fed the RT-PCR reads into MiXCR, producing one record per CDR3 protein. The sample has about 700,000 distinct CDR3 sequences, approximately 15% seen once; the top ten hold roughly 3.9%. Sequencing was performed on memory CD4+ T cells from blood. Every receptor here comes from a female donor in good health, serving as a healthy control. The conserved cysteine and the conserved F or W are not part of the CDR3 here. Each record gives: J gene, V gene, CDR3 protein.

j_call: TRBJ2-2; v_call: TRBV6-5; cdr3_aa: ASSSTPTSGLTGELF
j_call: TRBJ2-5; v_call: TRBV20-1; cdr3_aa: SPYPTGTGQETQY
j_call: TRBJ1-1; v_call: TRBV3-1; cdr3_aa: ASSQDGGNTEAF
j_call: TRBJ2-5; v_call: TRBV6-5; cdr3_aa: ASSYTPGETQY
j_call: TRBJ2-3; v_call: TRBV2; cdr3_aa: ASSQAGLRTDTQY
j_call: TRBJ2-2; v_call: TRBV28; cdr3_aa: ASRLQGPDTGELF
j_call: TRBJ1-1; v_call: TRBV2; cdr3_aa: ASTKDINTEAF
j_call: TRBJ1-5; v_call: TRBV28; cdr3_aa: ASSLPGTGPNQPQH
j_call: TRBJ2-3; v_call: TRBV24-1; cdr3_aa: ATSGPDSGSHPDTQY
j_call: TRBJ2-6; v_call: TRBV20-1; cdr3_aa: SARRGGGANVLT
j_call: TRBJ2-3; v_call: TRBV29-1; cdr3_aa: SADLDTQY
j_call: TRBJ1-3; v_call: TRBV6-1; cdr3_aa: ASTGLVFGNTIY
j_call: TRBJ1-2; v_call: TRBV20-1; cdr3_aa: SARVERGGRAYGYT
j_call: TRBJ2-3; v_call: TRBV20-1; cdr3_aa: SARILAGGSTDTQY
j_call: TRBJ1-6; v_call: TRBV20-1; cdr3_aa: SAKRQNSPLH
j_call: TRBJ2-2; v_call: TRBV11-2; cdr3_aa: ASSFTTGEHTGELF
j_call: TRBJ2-7; v_call: TRBV29-1; cdr3_aa: SVREGEVSEQY
j_call: TRBJ2-7; v_call: TRBV12-3/TRBV12-4; cdr3_aa: ASSSPRDKWSEQY
j_call: TRBJ2-2; v_call: TRBV6-6; cdr3_aa: ASSVAGLTGELF
j_call: TRBJ2-5; v_call: TRBV20-1; cdr3_aa: SAPGLQETQY
j_call: TRBJ2-1; v_call: TRBV20-1; cdr3_aa: SARDRAPGSSYNEQF
j_call: TRBJ1-2; v_call: TRBV7-9; cdr3_aa: ASSLDGTANYGYT
j_call: TRBJ1-2; v_call: TRBV7-2; cdr3_aa: ASSLAGAINGYT
j_call: TRBJ2-7; v_call: TRBV20-1; cdr3_aa: SAIFSGSAYEQY
j_call: TRBJ1-1; v_call: TRBV18; cdr3_aa: ASSLRQGDEAF
j_call: TRBJ1-4; v_call: TRBV4-3; cdr3_aa: ASSQDHRATNEKLF
j_call: TRBJ1-5; v_call: TRBV24-1; cdr3_aa: ATSDAQGRGLQH
j_call: TRBJ2-1; v_call: TRBV20-1; cdr3_aa: SARIPGSNEQF
j_call: TRBJ2-6; v_call: TRBV20-1; cdr3_aa: SADGFSGANVLT
j_call: TRBJ2-5; v_call: TRBV27; cdr3_aa: ASSRIGTGQGPGQY
j_call: TRBJ2-5; v_call: TRBV20-1; cdr3_aa: SAEQETQY
j_call: TRBJ1-1; v_call: TRBV20-1; cdr3_aa: MNGGQNTEAF
j_call: TRBJ2-5; v_call: TRBV12-3/TRBV12-4; cdr3_aa: ASSLNGQETQY
j_call: TRBJ2-1; v_call: TRBV6-1; cdr3_aa: ASSVYFNEQF
j_call: TRBJ2-6; v_call: TRBV5-6; cdr3_aa: ASSFGVSSGANVLT
j_call: TRBJ2-1; v_call: TRBV4-3; cdr3_aa: ASSQTLGGSSYNEQF
j_call: TRBJ2-5; v_call: TRBV18; cdr3_aa: ASSPPSSAETQY
j_call: TRBJ1-4; v_call: TRBV28; cdr3_aa: ASTSFGTGDEKLF
j_call: TRBJ1-1; v_call: TRBV7-3; cdr3_aa: ASSQGGASTEAF
j_call: TRBJ2-5; v_call: TRBV5-1; cdr3_aa: ASSPLGEY
j_call: TRBJ2-4; v_call: TRBV20-1; cdr3_aa: SAPNLAKNIQY
j_call: TRBJ1-6; v_call: TRBV28; cdr3_aa: ASSLGQRNLPLH
j_call: TRBJ2-7; v_call: TRBV20-1; cdr3_aa: SASSNSYEQY
j_call: TRBJ2-5; v_call: TRBV15; cdr3_aa: ATSRDFLETQY
j_call: TRBJ2-2; v_call: TRBV12-3/TRBV12-4; cdr3_aa: ASSPRLAGSNTGELF
j_call: TRBJ1-2; v_call: TRBV7-2; cdr3_aa: ASSLVGRGAVGYGYT
j_call: TRBJ2-7; v_call: TRBV13; cdr3_aa: ASSNMVEGISDEQY
j_call: TRBJ1-4; v_call: TRBV7-9; cdr3_aa: ASSPDRGLNEKLF
j_call: TRBJ1-1; v_call: TRBV7-2; cdr3_aa: ASSPGGGIGYSEAF
j_call: TRBJ1-1; v_call: TRBV12-3/TRBV12-4; cdr3_aa: ASSLQGMGTEAF
j_call: TRBJ2-3; v_call: TRBV12-3/TRBV12-4; cdr3_aa: ASSLQGWDTQY
j_call: TRBJ2-2; v_call: TRBV9; cdr3_aa: ASSVSVTGELF
j_call: TRBJ2-5; v_call: TRBV6-1; cdr3_aa: ASSGILLAGQETQY
j_call: TRBJ2-1; v_call: TRBV20-1; cdr3_aa: SARGGTSGRMYNEQF
j_call: TRBJ2-3; v_call: TRBV30; cdr3_aa: AWRTSGTDTQY
j_call: TRBJ2-1; v_call: TRBV7-3; cdr3_aa: ASSLTVAGGPRNEQF
j_call: TRBJ2-1; v_call: TRBV12-3/TRBV12-4; cdr3_aa: ASSLAGDTNEQF
j_call: TRBJ1-4; v_call: TRBV6-6; cdr3_aa: ASSCLEGATNEKLF
j_call: TRBJ2-5; v_call: TRBV5-1; cdr3_aa: ASSLMSQETQY
j_call: TRBJ2-3; v_call: TRBV6-6; cdr3_aa: ASSYASGGDTQY